The 31 T cell receptor beta chains in this list originate from one sample, sequenced in a study of PD-1 blockade in classical Hodgkin lymphoma. After autologous stem cell transplantation all patients relapsed, and prior brentuximab vedotin exposure differed between cohorts. Generated by immunoSEQ multiplex PCR, the TCRdb table keeps only in-frame clones and is missing some. Found here are tens of thousands of clones, roughly 87% of them singletons; the top ten hold approximately 12%. Specimen: peripheral blood mononuclear cells (PBMCs), collected before the second cycle of nivolumab. The receptors originated from a human donor with classical Hodgkin lymphoma.

The V gene is TRBV6-1, the J gene TRBJ2-7; the D gene is possibly TRBD1 (6 bases). Germline V CDR1 and CDR2: MNHNS, SASEGT. V was trimmed by 6 bases and J by 0 bases, leaving 15 bases between them. The CDR3 consists of 15 residues. The CDR3 loop is CASSSTGYFSYEQYF. CDR3 DNA sequence: TGTGCCAGCAGCTCGACAGGATATTTCTCCTACGAGCAGTACTTC.

This chain connects TRBV4-2 to TRBJ1-4; no reliable D call. The V end was cut by 8 bases, the J end by 7 bases, with 8 bases between. This CDR3 comprises 11 residues. Germline V gene sequence: CDR1 LGHNA, CDR2 YNFKEQ. CDR3 protein: CASGKGEKLFF. Here the CDR3 DNA reads TGTGCCAGCGGGAAGGGTGAAAAACTGTTTTTT.

The chain combines TRBV11-2 with TRBJ1-4; 8 bases map to TRBD1. Trimming cost V 4 bases and J 3 bases; bases outside gene matches: 7. CDR3 length: 16 amino acids. The V gene's germline CDR1 is SGHAT and CDR2 FQNNGV. CDR3 loop: CASSSGQGLANEKLFF. Written as DNA, the CDR3 is TGTGCCAGCAGCTCCGGACAGGGTCTTGCTAATGAAAAACTGTTTTTT.

V and J are TRBV5-1 and TRBJ2-3; TRBD1 is a possible D gene (5 bases). Germline V lookup: CDR1 SGHRS, CDR2 YFSETQ. CDR3 length: 14 residues. The V gene lost 0 bases and the J gene lost 10 bases, with 15 bases spanning the gap. CDR3 sequence: CASSLGQGGIAQYF. CDR3 nucleotides: TGCGCCAGCAGCTTGGGTCAGGGTGGTATCGCGCAGTATTTT.

This chain uses TRBV13 with TRBJ2-2; D call uncertain. The CDR3 consists of 14 residues. Germline CDR1 reads PRHDT; CDR2 reads FYEKMQ (reference sequence). Trimming took off 3 bases at V and 1 base at J, with 6 bases between the two ends. CDR3 loop: CASSLLVNTGELFF. The CDR3 coding sequence is TGTGCCAGCAGCTTGTTAGTGAACACCGGGGAGCTGTTTTTT.

This chain links TRBV19 with TRBJ1-5; 7 nucleotides agree with TRBD1. The CDR3 loop spans 17 amino acids. J gave up 5 bases and V 2 bases, and 12 bases lay outside the gene matches. Germline assignment: CDR1 LNHDA and CDR2 SQIVND (reference sequence). CDR3 sequence: CASSIRYRQGGYQPQHF. CDR3 sequence (DNA): TGTGCCAGTAGTATAAGGTACAGACAGGGTGGCTATCAGCCCCAGCATTTT.

The chain combines TRBV6-1 with TRBJ1-3; maybe TRBD1 (5 bases). Germline loops: CDR1 MNHNS, CDR2 SASEGT. The V end was cut by 8 bases, the J end by 2 bases, with 13 bases between. The CDR3 covers 14 residues. CDR3 DNA: TGTGCCAGCCTTCGAGGGGTAACTGGAAACACCATATATTTT. Translation: CASLRGVTGNTIYF.

The rearrangement links TRBV29-1 to TRBJ1-4, with no clear D. Germline CDR1 SQVTM, CDR2 ANQGSEA. CDR3 length: 10 amino acids. V shed 7 bases and J shed 8 bases, with 8 bases lying between them. CDR3: CSAFQEKLFF. The CDR3 nucleotides read TGCAGCGCCTTCCAGGAAAAACTGTTTTTT.

The V and J genes are TRBV18 and TRBJ2-5; 11 nucleotides align to TRBD2. The germline V gene has CDR1 KGHSH and CDR2 LQKENI. Unmatched junction bases numbered 3, after V lost 8 bases and J lost 1 base. The CDR3 length is 14 residues. Here the CDR3 reads CASRLAGGQETQYF. The CDR3 DNA sequence: TGTGCCAGCAGGCTAGCGGGGGGCCAAGAGACCCAGTACTTC.

This clone has just one count. The genes are TRBV5-1 and TRBJ2-7; D is possibly TRBD1 (6 bases). The germline V gene has CDR1 SGHRS and CDR2 YFSETQ. The V gene lost 0 bases and the J gene lost 3 bases, with 19 bases spanning the gap. The CDR3 extends over 17 amino acids. Here the CDR3 DNA reads TGCGCCAGCAGCTTGGCGGGTCGGTCAGGGGTCGGCTACGAGCAGTACTTC. As protein: CASSLAGRSGVGYEQYF.

The CDR3 protein is CASSPIESAISEQYF. The CDR3 DNA reads as TGTGCCAGCAGTCCGATTGAGTCGGCGATCTCCGAGCAGTACTTC. This chain uses TRBV6-5 with TRBJ2-7; unclear D gene. This CDR3 comprises 15 residues. V dropped 5 bases and J dropped 6 bases, with 20 bases sitting between them. Germline V gene sequence: CDR1 MNHEY, CDR2 SVGAGI.

The chain couples TRBV29-1 to TRBJ2-2; 9 bases match TRBD1. The germline CDR1 and CDR2 sequences are SQVTM and ANQGSEA. The CDR3 runs to 14 residues. V was clipped by 7 bases and J by 4 bases; unmatched bases: 7. In DNA form, the CDR3 reads TGCAGCGCGTACAGGGGGCATAGCACCGGGGAGCTGTTTTTT. It translates to CSAYRGHSTGELFF.

The chain combines TRBV7-2 with TRBJ2-7, with TRBD1 matching over 8 bases. The V and J ends lost 0 bases and 1 base, in that order; junction bases with no gene match: 2. CDR3 size: 15 residues. CDR1 and CDR2 (germline): SGHTA, FQGNSA. CDR3 residues: CASSLAGTGSYEQYF. The CDR3, as DNA: TGTGCCAGCAGCTTAGCAGGGACAGGATCCTACGAGCAGTACTTC.

V usage is TRBV16 and J usage is TRBJ1-1; D ambiguous. The CDR3 consists of 14 residues. V was clipped by 4 bases and J by 0 bases, with 9 bases between them. The germline V gene has CDR1 KGHSY and CDR2 FQNENV. In DNA, the CDR3 is TGTGCCAGCAGCCGGCAGGCCTTGAACACTGAAGCTTTCTTT. Amino acids: CASSRQALNTEAFF.

The chain has TRBV15 and TRBJ2-3; D unresolved. CDR1 and CDR2 (germline): LNHNV, YYDKDF (reference sequence). V shed 0 bases and J shed 10 bases, with 11 bases lying between them. The CDR3 sequence is 13 residues long. The CDR3 sequence is CATSRDVGNPQYF. In nucleotides, the CDR3 is TGTGCCACCAGCAGAGATGTGGGGAATCCGCAGTATTTT.

The chain links TRBV27 to TRBJ1-1, with 9 nucleotides matching TRBD1. Germline V lookup: CDR1 MNHEY, CDR2 SMNVEV (reference sequence). Losses at the gene ends were 3 bases for V and 8 bases for J; bases not matched to a gene: 4. CDR3 length: 13 amino acids. This CDR3 reads CASSFGTGTEAFF. CDR3 DNA sequence: TGTGCCAGCAGTTTCGGGACAGGGACCGAAGCTTTCTTT.

This chain joins TRBV2 and TRBJ2-7; the match to TRBD1 covers 8 bases. V dropped 4 bases and J dropped 5; count of bases not matched to a gene: 19. CDR3 size: 18 residues. The germline V gene encodes CDR1 SNHLY and CDR2 FYNNEI. Written as DNA, the CDR3 is TGTGCCAGCAGTGGTTTGTACGCTCCGGACAGGGCAATGGACGAGCAGTACTTC. It translates to CASSGLYAPDRAMDEQYF.

The chain carries TRBV5-1 and TRBJ1-1; 9 bases match TRBD1. The CDR3 covers 14 residues. Looked up from germline, CDR1 is SGHRS and CDR2 is YFSETQ. The J segment lost 1 base and the V segment lost 5 bases, leaving 3 bases of the junction unmatched. The CDR3 reads CASREGQGNTEAFF. As DNA, the CDR3 is TGCGCCAGCAGGGAGGGACAGGGGAACACTGAAGCTTTCTTT.

The chain combines TRBV28 with TRBJ2-1; D ambiguous. Germline V lookup: CDR1 MDHEN, CDR2 SYDVKM. The CDR3 totals 10 residues. V was clipped by 5 bases and J by 12 bases, with 8 bases between them. CDR3 region: CASSHEGQFF. The CDR3 DNA is TGTGCCAGCAGTCACGAAGGGCAGTTCTTC.

The chain is built from TRBV11-2 and TRBJ2-1; TRBD2 matches at 8 bases. The CDR3 covers 16 residues. Trimming took 3 bases from V and 6 from J; bases not matched to a gene: 10. CDR1 SGHAT and CDR2 FQNNGV come from the germline V gene. CDR3 in DNA: TGTGCCAGCAGCTTTAGCCGGACTAGCTTCCTCAATGAGCAGTTCTTC. This gives the protein CASSFSRTSFLNEQFF.

V gene TRBV7-2 combines with J gene TRBJ1-5; D unresolved. Trimming removed 3 bases from V and 4 bases from J, with 16 bases in between. CDR1 is SGHTA and CDR2 is FQGNSA in the germline V gene. There are 16 residues in the CDR3. The CDR3 spells CASSLMQPASNQPQHF. In DNA form, the CDR3 reads TGTGCCAGCAGCTTGATGCAGCCTGCGTCAAATCAGCCCCAGCATTTT.

This clone was seen once. This rearrangement joins TRBV19 to TRBJ1-5, with D possibly being TRBD1 (6 bases). The CDR3 length is 15 residues. V lost 5 bases to trimming and J lost 2 bases, with 13 bases between them. Germline V gives CDR1 LNHDA, CDR2 SQIVND (reference sequence). In DNA form, the CDR3 reads TGTGCCAGTAGTTCTTGGGGGGCAGGCAATCAGCCCCAGCATTTT. Its translation: CASSSWGAGNQPQHF.

The gene calls are TRBV6-1 and TRBJ1-4; TRBD1 agrees at 7 bases. V lost 2 bases and J lost 4; bases outside the gene matches: 4. CDR1 and CDR2 (germline): MNHNS, SASEGT. The CDR3 sequence is 15 residues long. The CDR3, as DNA: TGTGCCAGCAGTGAATCCCGGGACAGTAATGAAAAACTGTTTTTT. Its translation: CASSESRDSNEKLFF.

The chain is built from TRBV19 and TRBJ2-3, with 12 bases that match TRBD2. V shed 9 bases, J shed 5 bases, and the junction held 6 bases outside the gene matches. This CDR3 has 14 amino acids. The V gene's germline CDR1 is LNHDA and CDR2 SQIVND (reference sequence). The CDR3 coding sequence is TGTGCCAGCGGACTAGCGGGAAGTGGAGATACGCAGTATTTT. Amino acids: CASGLAGSGDTQYF.

In its sample, this clone was seen once. The rearrangement joins TRBV11-1 to TRBJ1-1; D not resolved. The CDR3 extends over 13 amino acids. Trimming left V 5 bases short and J 0 bases short, with 7 bases between. Germline CDR1 is SGHAT and CDR2 is FQDESV (reference sequence). CDR3 in DNA: TGTGCCAGCAGCATGAACTTGAACACTGAAGCTTTCTTT. Translation gives CASSMNLNTEAFF.

This clone was detected only a few times. The chain carries TRBV18 and TRBJ2-7; TRBD1 matches 9 bases. The CDR3 loop spans 14 amino acids. V shed 2 bases and J 3 bases; nucleotides not matched to a gene: 2. The V gene's germline CDR1 is KGHSH and CDR2 LQKENI. The CDR3 coding sequence is TGTGCCAGCTCACCAGGGACAGGGATCTACGAGCAGTACTTC. As protein: CASSPGTGIYEQYF.

The V gene is TRBV5-1, the J gene TRBJ2-1, with 10 nucleotides matching TRBD2. The V gene end was trimmed by 4 bases and the J gene end by 5 bases; junction bases not matched to a gene: 9. CDR1 and CDR2 from the germline V gene are SGHRS and YFSETQ. There are 16 residues in the CDR3. The DNA for the CDR3 is TGCGCCAGCAGCCCAGCCGCTAGCGGGGGAGACAATGAGCAGTTCTTC. Its translation: CASSPAASGGDNEQFF.

This rearrangement joins TRBV6-5 to TRBJ2-7, with D possibly TRBD1 on 5 matching bases. Germline V lookup: CDR1 MNHEY, CDR2 SVGAGI. V was shortened by 6 bases and J by 2 bases, with 11 bases between the two germline ends. CDR3 length: 13 residues. The CDR3 DNA sequence: TGTGCCAGCAGCCAGACAGCACCCTACGAGCAGTACTTC. Translated, it gives CASSQTAPYEQYF.

This chain uses TRBV6-5 with TRBJ2-4, with D uncertain. V gave up 6 bases and J gave up 5 bases, with 11 bases separating them. Germline CDR1 and CDR2: MNHEY and SVGAGI. The CDR3 loop spans 13 amino acids. The CDR3 region is CASRQLGENIQYF. The CDR3 DNA reads as TGTGCCAGCAGACAATTAGGCGAAAACATTCAGTACTTC.

The chain is built from TRBV2 and TRBJ1-1; D perhaps matches TRBD1 (5 bases). This CDR3 has 13 amino acids. With 5 bases removed from V and 6 bases from J, the gap between germline ends came to 13 bases. From germline, CDR1 is SNHLY and CDR2 FYNNEI. CDR3 loop: CASSPMEGAEAFF. DNA of the CDR3: TGTGCCAGCAGTCCAATGGAAGGGGCTGAAGCTTTCTTT.

The rearrangement links TRBV18 to TRBJ1-2; D gene unclear. This CDR3 has 12 residues. The germline CDR1 and CDR2 sequences are KGHSH and LQKENI. V lost 5 bases, J lost 4 bases, and 8 bases lay in between. The DNA of the CDR3 is TGTGCCAGCTCATCTAACGGCTATGGCTACACCTTC. Encoded protein: CASSSNGYGYTF.